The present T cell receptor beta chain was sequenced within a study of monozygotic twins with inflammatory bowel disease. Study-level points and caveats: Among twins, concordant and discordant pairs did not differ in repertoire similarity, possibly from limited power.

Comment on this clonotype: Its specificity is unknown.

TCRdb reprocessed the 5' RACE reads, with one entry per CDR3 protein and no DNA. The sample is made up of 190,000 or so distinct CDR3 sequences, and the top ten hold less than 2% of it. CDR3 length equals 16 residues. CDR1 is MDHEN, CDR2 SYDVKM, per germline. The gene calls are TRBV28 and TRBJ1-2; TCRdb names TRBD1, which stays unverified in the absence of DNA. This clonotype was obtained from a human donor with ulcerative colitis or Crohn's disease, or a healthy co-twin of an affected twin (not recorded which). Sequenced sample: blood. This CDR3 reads CASSLRGGYGAYGYTF.